This T cell receptor beta chain is drawn from a study of shared clonotypes between healthy human individuals. General observations from the study: The donor pool, a small one, limited the genetic and exposure-history diversity represented. Rarefaction curves obtained for sorted subsets showed sequencing incomplete despite large depth.

V shed 4 bases and J shed 8 bases, with 14 bases lying between them. The V gene's germline CDR1 is MNHNY and CDR2 SVGAGI (reference sequence). This CDR3 contains 13 residues. Here immunoSEQ multiplex PCR was the method, and the copy in TCRdb shows in-frame clones only, minus some. In the table there are about 580,000 clones, more than 95% of which are singletons. Worth noting for this clone: The antigen is undetermined.

Naive CD8 populations comprised CD45RO-negative cells positively selected for CCR7, excluding terminally differentiated effector memory CD45RA+ cells. Donors were healthy HIV-negative adults without recently reported acute infections or vaccinations. This chain links TRBV6-6 with TRBJ1-1; D is unresolved. The source of this sequence is a man aged 30-40 years in good health. Sample: naive CD8+ T cells sorted from blood. CDR3 sequence (DNA): TGTGCCAGCAGTTTAGGTGGGAGCGGGGAAGCTTTCTTT. Its translation: CASSLGGSGEAFF.